This record looks at one T cell receptor (beta chain) sequence and its context. Antigen unknown. The CDR3 runs to 15 residues. The germline V gene encodes CDR1 SGHRS and CDR2 YFSETQ. V dropped 4 bases and J dropped 0 bases, with 12 bases sitting between them. These data originate in a study of cytomegalovirus exposure and HLA in healthy donors. About the study: Ancestry clustering placed more than 80% of approximately 370 genotyped donors in the Caucasian-associated cluster. General study results and limits: Later analysis placed DRB1 highest and HLA-C lowest in TCR association rates, which differed by HLA locus.

In the PCR, 60 Vbeta and 13 Jbeta primers were used. Assay: immunoSEQ multiplex PCR; the TCRdb copy retains only in-frame clones and omits some. The table lists roughly 87,000 clones, more than 75% of them singletons. This chain uses TRBV5-1 with TRBJ2-3; possibly TRBD1 for D (6 bases). Source material: PBMCs. The clonotype comes from a woman in her 40s in good health and CMV-seropositive. CDR3 sequence (DNA): TGCGCCAGCAGCAAGGGGACAACTAGCACAGATACGCAGTATTTT. This gives the protein CASSKGTTSTDTQYF.